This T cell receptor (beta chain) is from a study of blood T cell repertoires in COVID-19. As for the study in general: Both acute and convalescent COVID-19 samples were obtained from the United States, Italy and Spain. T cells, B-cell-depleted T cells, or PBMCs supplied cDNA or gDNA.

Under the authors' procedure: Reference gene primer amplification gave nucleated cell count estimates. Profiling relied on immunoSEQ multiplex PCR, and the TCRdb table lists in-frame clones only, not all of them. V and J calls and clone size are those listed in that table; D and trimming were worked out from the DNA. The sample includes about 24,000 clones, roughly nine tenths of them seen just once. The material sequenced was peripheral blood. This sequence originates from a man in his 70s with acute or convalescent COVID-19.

CDR3 DNA: TGTGCCAGCAGTCGGGGGGCTTTCGACTATGGCTACACCTTC. The encoded protein is CASSRGAFDYGYTF. The chain couples TRBV6-5 to TRBJ1-2; perhaps TRBD1 as D (6 bases). Germline assignment: CDR1 MNHEY and CDR2 SVGAGI. The CDR3 covers 14 residues. Trimming shortened V by 5 bases and J by 3 bases, and 13 bases separated the two germline ends.